One sample yielded the 18 T cell receptor beta chains listed below, sequenced in a study of vaccination effects on CD4 cells after COVID-19. The data were produced by immunoSEQ multiplex PCR, yet TCRdb's version contains in-frame clones alone and is incomplete. The sample contains roughly 67,000 clones, about 79% of which appear only once. Before any sequencing was done, the ViraFEST assay used viral peptide pools to expand antigen-specific CD4+ T cells. CD4+ T cells were isolated after around ten days of culture. Vaccine recipients had no previous SARS-CoV-2 infection; their nucleocapsid antibodies were negative. No antigen is known for these receptors. This specimen was CD4+ T cells from PBMCs cultured with SARS-CoV-2 spike peptides, taken before COVID-19 vaccination. The source of these receptors is a human donor who received a COVID-19 vaccine.

The chain has TRBV7-9 and TRBJ1-2; TRBD1 matches at 8 bases. V shed 5 bases, J shed 3 bases, and the junction held 5 bases outside the gene matches. The CDR3 is made up of 14 amino acids. The germline V gene has CDR1 SEHNR and CDR2 FQNEAQ (reference sequence). The CDR3 DNA reads as TGTGCCAGCAGCGTCAGGGGGCAGGACTATGGCTACACCTTC. Amino acid sequence: CASSVRGQDYGYTF.

V gene TRBV5-1 combines with J gene TRBJ1-1; no clear D. V lost 4 bases and J 3 bases, leaving 7 bases between the germline ends. Per germline, CDR1 SGHRS and CDR2 YFSETQ. The CDR3 contains 12 residues. CDR3 loop: CASSPGDTEAFF. The CDR3, as DNA: TGCGCCAGCAGCCCCGGGGACACTGAAGCTTTCTTT.

This clone is a singleton in its sample. J is TRBJ1-1 and V is TRBV6-5; D is undetermined. Germline CDR1 MNHEY, CDR2 SVGAGI. Trimming left V 0 bases short and J 5 bases short, with 7 bases between. The CDR3 loop spans 13 amino acids. In nucleotides, the CDR3 is TGTGCCAGCAGTTACTCTTTTCGGACTGAAGCTTTCTTT. Encoded protein: CASSYSFRTEAFF.

The chain joins TRBV5-1 to TRBJ2-3, with 16 bases identical to TRBD2. Germline V CDR1 and CDR2: SGHRS, YFSETQ. The junction had 8 bases not matched to a gene; V was cut back by 4 bases and J by 0 bases. The CDR3 is made up of 19 amino acids. CDR3 sequence reads: CASSPGLAGGPGSTDTQYF. CDR3 nucleotide sequence: TGCGCCAGCAGCCCGGGACTAGCGGGGGGGCCAGGGAGCACAGATACGCAGTATTTT.

This clone has only one observation. The chain uses TRBV18 and TRBJ2-7; the match to TRBD1 covers 9 bases. CDR3 size: 16 residues. V dropped 1 base and J dropped 5; count of bases not matched to a gene: 9. From germline, CDR1 is KGHSH and CDR2 LQKENI. CDR3 DNA: TGTGCCAGCTCACCACGGCCGGGACAGGGTAACGACGAGCAGTACGTC. Protein product: CASSPRPGQGNDEQYV.

This clone was counted only a few times. The chain has TRBV6-2 or TRBV6-3 and TRBJ2-1; 12 nucleotides match TRBD2. CDR3 length equals 16 residues. The germline gives CDR1 MNHEY, CDR2 SVGEGT. Losses at the gene ends were 2 bases for V and 7 bases for J; bases not matched to a gene: 6. The CDR3 here is CASSYRLAGVWNEQFF. CDR3 in DNA: TGTGCCAGCAGTTACCGACTAGCGGGGGTTTGGAATGAGCAGTTCTTC.

DNA of the CDR3: TGTGCCAGCAGTTACTTGGCAGGGGGTACCTCCTACGAGCAGTACGTC. Amino acid sequence: CASSYLAGGTSYEQYV. This chain connects TRBV6-2 or TRBV6-3 to TRBJ2-7; 7 nucleotides agree with TRBD1. The CDR3 contains 16 residues. Unmatched junction bases numbered 6, after V lost 1 base and J lost 0 bases. CDR1 and CDR2 from the germline V gene are MNHEY and SVGEGT.

The chain employs TRBV28 and TRBJ2-1, with 10 bases identical to TRBD2. The CDR3 totals 16 residues. In germline, CDR1 is MDHEN, CDR2 SYDVKM. The V segment lost 3 bases and the J segment 3 bases; nucleotides outside the gene matches: 5. CDR3 amino acids: CASSLSSGGNYNEQFF. CDR3 DNA: TGTGCCAGCAGTTTGAGTAGCGGGGGGAACTACAATGAGCAGTTCTTC.

V and J are TRBV13 and TRBJ1-2, with 12 bases identical to TRBD1. Unmatched junction bases numbered 5, after V lost 0 bases and J lost 6 bases. The CDR3 is 16 residues long. The V gene's germline CDR1 is PRHDT and CDR2 FYEKMQ (reference sequence). The CDR3 region has the DNA TGTGCCAGCAGCTTAGGAGGGACAGGGGGCTCAGATGGCTACACCTTC. It is translated as CASSLGGTGGSDGYTF.

The chain employs TRBV5-1 and TRBJ2-5, with 11 bases lining up with TRBD1. Germline CDR1 is SGHRS and CDR2 is YFSETQ. With V trimmed by 5 bases and J by 4 bases, 7 bases remained unmatched. The CDR3 has 15 amino acids. The CDR3 DNA follows: TGCGCCAGCAGACGTCCCGGGACAGGGGGAGAGACCCAGTACTTC. Its protein product is CASRRPGTGGETQYF.

The chain recombines TRBV11-2 with TRBJ2-1, with D possibly being TRBD1 (6 bases). This CDR3 comprises 16 residues. The ends were cut back, 5 bases at V and 3 bases at J, with 17 bases in the middle. The V gene's germline CDR1 is SGHAT and CDR2 FQNNGV. Written as DNA, the CDR3 is TGTGCCAGCAGCCCAACCTCAGGACAGTTCTACAATGAGCAGTTCTTC. Translation gives CASSPTSGQFYNEQFF.

The gene calls are TRBV21-1 and TRBJ2-1; the listed D gene, TRBD2, was not tested against the DNA. TRBV21-1 constitutes a pseudogene. This CDR3 region has 20 residues. CDR3 nucleotide sequence: TGTGCCAGCAGCAAAGCGGTAGCGGGGGGCCGAATAAGCTCCTACAATGAGCAGTTCTTC. As protein: CASSKAVAGGRISSYNEQFF.

CDR3 bases: TGTGCCAGCAGTCACAGGACTGGACAAGAGACCCAGTACTTC. This translates into CASSHRTGQETQYF. The chain is built from TRBV2 and TRBJ2-5; D may match TRBD1 or TRBD2 (5 bases each). The ends were cut back, 5 bases at V and 2 bases at J, with 12 bases in the middle. Germline V gene data show CDR1 as SNHLY and CDR2 as FYNNEI. The CDR3 length is 14 residues.

This clone has just one count. This rearrangement joins TRBV7-3 to TRBJ2-1; 8 nucleotides align to TRBD2. The CDR3 covers 15 residues. CDR1 is SGHTA and CDR2 is FQGTGA in the germline V gene. The trim removed 4 bases at V and 5 bases at J, leaving 7 bases unmatched. This CDR3 is CASSSSGGTHNEQFF. The CDR3 nucleotides read TGTGCCAGCAGCTCAAGCGGGGGCACCCACAATGAGCAGTTCTTC.

The sample holds one count of this clone. V gene TRBV18 combines with J gene TRBJ1-1; tentative D call: TRBD1 (6 bases). The length of the CDR3 is 15 residues. Trimming pared 3 bases from V and 3 bases from J, leaving 14 bases between. Looked up from germline, CDR1 is KGHSH and CDR2 is LQKENI. The CDR3 nucleotides read TGTGCCAGCTCACCCTTCGGACAGAGAGACACTGAAGCTTTCTTT. Translation: CASSPFGQRDTEAFF.

The rearrangement joins TRBV7-2 to TRBJ1-2; TRBD1 might be the D (6 bases). CDR3 length: 13 amino acids. Deletions cut 5 bases from V and 2 bases from J, with 9 bases between. Germline CDR1 SGHTA, CDR2 FQGNSA. The CDR3 region has the DNA TGTGCCAGCAGCGATACAGGGAACTATGGCTACACCTTC. Translating it yields CASSDTGNYGYTF.

The chain employs TRBV3-1 (or the pseudogene TRBV3-2) and TRBJ2-7; TRBD2 aligns across 14 bases. Per germline, CDR1 LGHDT and CDR2 YNNKEL (reference sequence). Germline trimming cut 4 bases from V and 0 bases from J; bases unmatched to any gene: 2. The CDR3 runs to 16 residues. Here the CDR3 reads CASSRGLAGGSYEQYV. The CDR3 DNA sequence: TGTGCCAGCAGCCGCGGACTAGCGGGGGGCTCCTACGAGCAGTACGTC.

This clone was found a few times. The rearrangement joins TRBV7-3 to TRBJ2-2; D not resolved. Between the trimmed V and J ends, which lost 5 bases and 4 bases, there was a span of 11 bases. This CDR3 comprises 14 residues. The V gene's germline CDR1 is SGHTA and CDR2 FQGTGA. The CDR3 DNA is TGTGCCAGCAGCCCTACAACTGCCACCGGGGAGCTGTTTTTT. Its protein product is CASSPTTATGELFF.